This entry lists 3 T cell receptor beta chains sequenced from one sample in a study of neoadjuvant anti-PD-1 for oral cavity cancer. The time point here: after neoadjuvant nivolumab, at surgical resection. The assay was immunoSEQ multiplex PCR, and TCRdb's table has in-frame clones only and misses some. The table includes about 32,000 clones, about 80% detected once. Here the sequenced sample was PBMCs, taken after nivolumab (anti-PD-1) treatment. All receptors derive from a person between 35 and 79 years old with oral cavity squamous cell carcinoma.

The V gene is TRBV19, the J gene TRBJ2-5, with 7 bases lining up with TRBD2. The CDR3 sequence is 17 residues long. The J segment lost 4 bases and the V segment lost 5 bases, leaving 16 bases of the junction unmatched. In germline, CDR1 is LNHDA, CDR2 SQIVND (reference sequence). The CDR3 loop reads CASSLPGGPSTGETQYF. For the CDR3, the DNA is TGTGCCAGTAGTCTTCCGGGGGGTCCTTCGACTGGAGAGACCCAGTACTTC.

This clone was observed a handful of times. The same CDR3 also results from other DNA sequences found in this sample. The gene calls are TRBV10-2 and TRBJ2-7; weak D call: TRBD1 (6 bases). This CDR3 region has 14 residues. Trimming removed 6 bases at V and 5 bases at J, with 17 bases between. Germline V gene data show CDR1 as WSHSY and CDR2 as SAAADI. CDR3 coding DNA: TGCGCCAGCAGAATCACAGGGTTCGCCAACGAGCAGTACTTC. It translates to CASRITGFANEQYF.

The J gene is TRBJ1-2, the V gene TRBV4-2, with 9 bases identical to TRBD1. The CDR3 is 16 residues long. Germline trimming cut 0 bases from V and 5 bases from J; bases unmatched to any gene: 7. Germline V gene lookup returns CDR1 LGHNA and CDR2 YNFKEQ. The CDR3 loop is CASSQDRQGERYGYTF. The CDR3 nucleotides are TGTGCCAGCAGCCAAGACCGACAGGGGGAACGGTATGGCTACACCTTC.